What follows describes a single TCR beta chain. The antigen remains undetermined. This record comes from a study of T cell responses to AZD1222 COVID-19 vaccine. General observations from the study: Females made up more of the donors, who were largely white British, and clonal diversity may have come out too low.

Using immunoSEQ multiplex PCR, the repertoire was profiled, and TCRdb retains in-frame clones only, with some absent. The table includes about 120,000 clones, 87% detected once. With V trimmed by 5 bases and J by 4 bases, 1 base remained unmatched. This CDR3 spans 13 amino acids. Sequenced here: peripheral blood, sampled 28 days after the second AZD1222 dose. The TCR was taken from an adult who received the AZD1222 COVID-19 vaccine. The rearrangement joins TRBV12-3 or TRBV12-4 to TRBJ1-1; TRBD1 matches 10 bases. The CDR3 region is CASSRTGGTEAFF. DNA for the CDR3: TGTGCCAGCAGTAGGACAGGGGGCACTGAAGCTTTCTTT.